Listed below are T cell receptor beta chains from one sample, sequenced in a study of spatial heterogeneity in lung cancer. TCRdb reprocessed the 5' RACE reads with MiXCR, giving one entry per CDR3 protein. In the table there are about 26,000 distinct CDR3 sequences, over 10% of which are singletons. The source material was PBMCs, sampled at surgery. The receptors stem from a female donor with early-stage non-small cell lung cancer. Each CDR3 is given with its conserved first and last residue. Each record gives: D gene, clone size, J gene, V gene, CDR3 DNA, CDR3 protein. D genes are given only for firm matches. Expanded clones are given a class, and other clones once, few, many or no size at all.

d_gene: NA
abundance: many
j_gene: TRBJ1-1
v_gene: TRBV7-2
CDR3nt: TGTGCCAGCAGCCCCGACAGGTTCAACACTGAAGCTTTCTTT
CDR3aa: CASSPDRFNTEAFF

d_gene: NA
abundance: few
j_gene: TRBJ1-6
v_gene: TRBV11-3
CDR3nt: TGTGCCAGCAGCTTAGGGGGGATCGATTCACCCCTCCACTTT
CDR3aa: CASSLGGIDSPLHF

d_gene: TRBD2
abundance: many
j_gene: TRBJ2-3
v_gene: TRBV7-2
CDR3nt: TGTGCCAGCAGCCGCGCAGGTCGGGCGGGAGGGCCTACGTCTAATACGCAGTATTTT
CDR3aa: CASSRAGRAGGPTSNTQYF

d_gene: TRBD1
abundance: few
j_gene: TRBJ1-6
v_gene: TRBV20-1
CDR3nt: TGCAGTGCTCTCGGACAGGCTAATTCACCCCTCCACTTT
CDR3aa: CSALGQANSPLHF

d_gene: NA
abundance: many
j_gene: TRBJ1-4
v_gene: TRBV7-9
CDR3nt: TGTGCCAGCACCATAGGGGGAAAACTGTTTTTT
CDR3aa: CASTIGGKLFF

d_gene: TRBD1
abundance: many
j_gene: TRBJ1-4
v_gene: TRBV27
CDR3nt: TGTGCCAGCAGTCCAGTTACGGACAGGGGAGATGAAAAACTGTTTTTT
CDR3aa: CASSPVTDRGDEKLFF

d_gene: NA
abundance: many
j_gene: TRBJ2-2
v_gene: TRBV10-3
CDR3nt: TGTGCCATCAGCGGGGGCGCGGGCGTTCGGACCGGGGAGCTGTTTTTT
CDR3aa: CAISGGAGVRTGELFF

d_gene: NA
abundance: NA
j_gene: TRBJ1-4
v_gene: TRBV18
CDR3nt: TGTGCCAGCTCACCACGAGGAACCGAGGGAGAAAAACTGTTTTTT
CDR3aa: CASSPRGTEGEKLFF

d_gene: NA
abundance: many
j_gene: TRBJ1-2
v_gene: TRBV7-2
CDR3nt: TGTGCCAGCAGCTTAGCGCCCGGGGTTAGAGATAACTATGGCTACACCTTC
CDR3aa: CASSLAPGVRDNYGYTF

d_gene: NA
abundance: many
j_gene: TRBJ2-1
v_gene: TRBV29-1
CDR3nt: TGCAGCGTTGAACTCCCCCCGGACAAAGGGTACAATGAGCAGTTCTTC
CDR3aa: CSVELPPDKGYNEQFF

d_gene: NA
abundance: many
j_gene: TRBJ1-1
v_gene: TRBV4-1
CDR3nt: TGCGCCAGCAGCCCAAAGGAGGGTGGCACTGAAGCTTTCTTT
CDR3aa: CASSPKEGGTEAFF

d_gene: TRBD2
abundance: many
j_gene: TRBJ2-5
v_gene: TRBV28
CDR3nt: TGTGCCAGCAGTCCCCCTGGGACTAGCGGATACCAAGAGACCCAGTACTTC
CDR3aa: CASSPPGTSGYQETQYF

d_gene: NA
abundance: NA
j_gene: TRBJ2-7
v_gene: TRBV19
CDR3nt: TGTGCCAGTAGTCCACAGGGAAGGAGCAACGAGCAGTACTTC
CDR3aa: CASSPQGRSNEQYF

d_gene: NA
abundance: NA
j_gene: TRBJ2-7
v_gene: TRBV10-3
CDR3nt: TGTGCCATCAGTGAGGCAGGCTTGGGCGAGCAGTACTTC
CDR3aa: CAISEAGLGEQYF

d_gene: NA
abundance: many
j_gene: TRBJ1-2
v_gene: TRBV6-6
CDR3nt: TGTGCCAGCAGTTACATCCAGGATGGCTACACCTTC
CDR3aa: CASSYIQDGYTF

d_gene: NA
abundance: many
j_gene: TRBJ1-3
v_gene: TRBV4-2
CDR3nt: TGTGCCAGCAGCCATGAGGGATCGGTTTATGGAAACACCATATATTTT
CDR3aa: CASSHEGSVYGNTIYF

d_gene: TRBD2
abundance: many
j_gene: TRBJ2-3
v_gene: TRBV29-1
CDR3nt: TGCAGCGTTATATTGTTAGCGGGAGTCACAGATACGCAGTATTTT
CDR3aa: CSVILLAGVTDTQYF

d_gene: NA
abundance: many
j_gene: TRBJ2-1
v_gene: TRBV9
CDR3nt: TGTGCCAGCAGCGTACAGGTGACAAGGGATGAGCAGTTCTTC
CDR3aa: CASSVQVTRDEQFF

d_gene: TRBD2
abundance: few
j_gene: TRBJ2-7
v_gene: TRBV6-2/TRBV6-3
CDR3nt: TGTGCCAGCAGTAATGCGGGAGGGCCGGGCGAGCAGTACTTC
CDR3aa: CASSNAGGPGEQYF

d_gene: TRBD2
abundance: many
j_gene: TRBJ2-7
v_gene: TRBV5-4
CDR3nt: TGTGCCAGCAGCTCAGGACTAGCGCACGACGAGCAGTACTTC
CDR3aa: CASSSGLAHDEQYF

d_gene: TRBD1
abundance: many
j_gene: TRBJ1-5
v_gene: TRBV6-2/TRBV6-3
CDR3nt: TGTGCCACCAAACCGGGACAGGGGCGTAGAAGCAATCAGCCCCAGCATTTT
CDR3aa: CATKPGQGRRSNQPQHF

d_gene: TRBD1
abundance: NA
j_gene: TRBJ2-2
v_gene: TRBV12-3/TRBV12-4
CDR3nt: TGTGCCAGCAGTCATGGACAGGGGGCTTACGCCGGGGAGCTGTTTTTT
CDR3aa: CASSHGQGAYAGELFF

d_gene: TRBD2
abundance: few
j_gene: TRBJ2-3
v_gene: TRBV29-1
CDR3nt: TGCAGCCTAAGCGGGATAGTCCCAGATACGCAGTATTTT
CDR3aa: CSLSGIVPDTQYF

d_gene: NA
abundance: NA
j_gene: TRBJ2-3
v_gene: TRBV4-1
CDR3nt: TGCGCCAGCAGCCATCGCACGGCGGATACGCAGTATTTT
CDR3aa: CASSHRTADTQYF

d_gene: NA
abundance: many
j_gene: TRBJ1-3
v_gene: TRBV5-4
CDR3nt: TGTGCCAGCAGCTTGGACCCTTCTGGAAACACCATATATTTT
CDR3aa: CASSLDPSGNTIYF

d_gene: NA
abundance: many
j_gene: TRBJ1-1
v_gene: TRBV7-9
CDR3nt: TGTGCCAGCAGCTTAGTCCCAGGGCACACTGAAGCTTTCTTT
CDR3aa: CASSLVPGHTEAFF

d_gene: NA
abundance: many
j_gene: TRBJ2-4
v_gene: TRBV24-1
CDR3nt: TGTGCCACCAGTCCGGGACCTCCCCCCAAAAACATTCAGTACTTC
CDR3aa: CATSPGPPPKNIQYF

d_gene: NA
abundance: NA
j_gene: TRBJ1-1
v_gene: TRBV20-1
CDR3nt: TGCAGTGCTAGAGGAAACACAGGGATCGCTGAAGCTTTCTTT
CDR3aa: CSARGNTGIAEAFF

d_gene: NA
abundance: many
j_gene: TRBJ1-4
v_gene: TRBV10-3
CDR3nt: TGTGCCATCAGTGAAGTGGGCGATGAAAAACTGTTTTTT
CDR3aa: CAISEVGDEKLFF

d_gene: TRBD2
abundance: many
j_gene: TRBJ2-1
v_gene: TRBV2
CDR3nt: TGTGCCAGCACGGGACTAGCGGGGGTCAACAATGAGCAGTTCTTC
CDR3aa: CASTGLAGVNNEQFF

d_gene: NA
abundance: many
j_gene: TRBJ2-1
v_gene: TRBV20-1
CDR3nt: TGCAGTGCTACTTCCGGGGCCCGCCAAGGCAATGAGCAGTTCTTC
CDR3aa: CSATSGARQGNEQFF

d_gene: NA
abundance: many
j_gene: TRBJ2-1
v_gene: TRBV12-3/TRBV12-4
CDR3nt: TGTGCCAGCACCGATGAGGGGGTTACCCCCAATGAGCAGTTCTTC
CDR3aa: CASTDEGVTPNEQFF

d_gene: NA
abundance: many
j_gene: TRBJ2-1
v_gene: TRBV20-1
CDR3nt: TGCAGTGCTCTGATGCGCGAGGGGGGTCACAATGAGCAGTTCTTC
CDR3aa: CSALMREGGHNEQFF

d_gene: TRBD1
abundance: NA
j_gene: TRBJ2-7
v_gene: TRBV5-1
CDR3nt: TGCGCCAGCAGCTATCCCAGGGGGAACAGGGAGACCTACGAGCAGTACTTC
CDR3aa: CASSYPRGNRETYEQYF

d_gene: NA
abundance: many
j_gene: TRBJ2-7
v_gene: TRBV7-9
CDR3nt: TGTGCCAGCAGCCCGACAGTGGCCCCCTACGAGCAGTACTTC
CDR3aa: CASSPTVAPYEQYF

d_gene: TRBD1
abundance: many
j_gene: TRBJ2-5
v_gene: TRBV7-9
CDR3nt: TGTGCCAGCAGCGTCGGGACAGGAGGACAAGAGACCCAGTACTTC
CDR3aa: CASSVGTGGQETQYF

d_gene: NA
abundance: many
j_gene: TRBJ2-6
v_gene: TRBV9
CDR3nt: TGTGCCAGCAGCGTGCCTAGTAGCAGGGACTCTGGGGCCAACGTCCTGACTTTC
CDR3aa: CASSVPSSRDSGANVLTF

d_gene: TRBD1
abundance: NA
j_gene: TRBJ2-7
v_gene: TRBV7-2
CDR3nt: TGTGCCAGCAGCCCTATCAAGGGGGCGACCTACGAGCAGTACTTC
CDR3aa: CASSPIKGATYEQYF

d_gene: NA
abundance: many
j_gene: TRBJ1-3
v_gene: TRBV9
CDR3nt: TGTGCCAGCAGCGTAGAGGGGGGGAGCTCTGGAAACACCATATATTTT
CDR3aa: CASSVEGGSSGNTIYF

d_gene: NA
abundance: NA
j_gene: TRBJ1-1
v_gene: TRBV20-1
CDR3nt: TGCAGCGGACTAATGAACACTGAAGCTTTCTTT
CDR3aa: CSGLMNTEAFF

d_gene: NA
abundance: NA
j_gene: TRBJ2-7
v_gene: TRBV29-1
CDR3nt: TGCAGCGTTGGTACGCACGAGCAGTACTTC
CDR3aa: CSVGTHEQYF

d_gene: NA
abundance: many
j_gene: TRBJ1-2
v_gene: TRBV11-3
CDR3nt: TGTGCCAGCAGCTTGCCCCTTCGCTCTGGCTACACCTTC
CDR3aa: CASSLPLRSGYTF

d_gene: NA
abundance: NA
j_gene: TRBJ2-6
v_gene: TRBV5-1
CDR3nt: TGCGCCAGCAGCTTGACGGCAGTCGGGGCCAACGTCCTGACTTTC
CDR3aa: CASSLTAVGANVLTF

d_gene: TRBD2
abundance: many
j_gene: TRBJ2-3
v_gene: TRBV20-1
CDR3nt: TGCAGTGCTAGAGTTCGAGAAGCGGGGTCTAGCACAGATACGCAGTATTTT
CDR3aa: CSARVREAGSSTDTQYF

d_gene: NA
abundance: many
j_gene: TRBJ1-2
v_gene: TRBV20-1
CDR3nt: TGCAGTGCTAGAGATGTAAGGGGGGGAGACTATGGCTACACCTTC
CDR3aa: CSARDVRGGDYGYTF

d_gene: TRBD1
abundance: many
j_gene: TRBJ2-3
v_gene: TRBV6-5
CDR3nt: TGTGCCAGCAACGGACAGGGTGGCACAGATACGCAGTATTTT
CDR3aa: CASNGQGGTDTQYF

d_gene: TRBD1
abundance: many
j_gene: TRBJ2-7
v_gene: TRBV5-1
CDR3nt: TGCGCCAGCAGCTACTACCGACAGGGCCTGACCTACGAGCAGTACTTC
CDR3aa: CASSYYRQGLTYEQYF

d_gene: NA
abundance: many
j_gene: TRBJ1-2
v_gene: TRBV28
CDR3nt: TGTGCCAGCAGTTCGACAGGCGTCGGAGGCTACACCTTC
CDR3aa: CASSSTGVGGYTF

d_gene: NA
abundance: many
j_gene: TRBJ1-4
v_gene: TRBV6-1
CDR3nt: TGTGCCAGCAGTGAAGGGGTACCGTTTTTT
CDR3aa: CASSEGVPFF